This entry features one T cell receptor beta chain sequence. V lost 3 bases to trimming and J lost 5 bases; unmatched junction nucleotides: 3. The CDR3 has 13 residues. The germline V gene has CDR1 MNHNS and CDR2 SASEGT. The sample originates from a study of blood T cell repertoires in COVID-19. On the study more broadly: Acute and convalescent COVID-19 samples came from the United States, Italy and Spain. T cells, B-cell-depleted T cells, or PBMCs provided the cDNA or gDNA that served as material.

Per the authors' pipeline: It was from reference gene primer amplification that nucleated cell counts were estimated. The protocol was immunoSEQ multiplex PCR, while the TCRdb copy is restricted to in-frame clones and leaves out a portion. V, J and clone size derive from that table, while D and trimming were established from the DNA sequence. This table has about 97,000 clones, about 80% appearing once. This receptor was identified in a human donor in a cohort sampled during active COVID-19. The chain uses TRBV6-1 and TRBJ1-2, with 7 positions matching TRBD1. The sample comprised peripheral blood. The CDR3 region is CASSDRGEYGYTF. The CDR3 DNA sequence: TGTGCCAGCAGTGACAGGGGGGAGTATGGCTACACCTTC.